The next 11 T cell receptor beta chains were all read from a single sample in a study of T cell responses to AZD1222 COVID-19 vaccine (dated by TCRdb to about 2021). The library relied on the immunoSEQ multiplex PCR assay. TCRdb mirrors the immuneACCESS table, restricted to in-frame sequences. Some clones are absent from its copies; in checked studies, under half trace to an unresolved V gene, and the reason for the others is unknown. The sample profile shows under 150,000 clones; under 95% of them were found once. The ten largest clonotypes hold around 2.1% of the sample. The time point label on this specimen signifies: about 28 days (+/-7) after the second vaccine dose. This specimen consisted of peripheral blood, obtained 28 days after the second AZD1222 dose. All receptors derive from an adult who received the AZD1222 COVID-19 vaccine.

V gene TRBV19 combines with J gene TRBJ1-1; 9 bases match TRBD1. V was clipped by 6 bases and J by 0 bases; unmatched bases: 8. Germline V lookup: CDR1 LNHDA, CDR2 SQIVND (reference sequence). This CDR3 spans 16 amino acids. CDR3 bases: TGTGCCAGTAGGGTCCCGGGACAGGGAATGAACACTGAAGCTTTCTTT. It is translated as CASRVPGQGMNTEAFF.

The gene calls are TRBV30 and TRBJ1-2; 7 positions match TRBD1. Germline CDR1 GTSNPN, CDR2 SVGIG (reference sequence). The CDR3 runs to 14 residues. J gave up 2 bases and V 0 bases, and 3 bases lay outside the gene matches. Written as DNA, the CDR3 is TGTGCCTGGAGTGTAGTACAGGGGAACTATGGCTACACCTTC. Its protein is CAWSVVQGNYGYTF.

The chain is built from TRBV18 and TRBJ1-6; TRBD1 matches 10 bases. J was trimmed by 3 bases and V by 3 bases; bases with no gene match: 8. The V gene's germline CDR1 is KGHSH and CDR2 LQKENI. This CDR3 contains 18 residues. The CDR3: CASSPRDRGPRYNSPLHF. Here the CDR3 DNA reads TGTGCCAGCTCACCCCGGGACAGGGGTCCCCGCTATAATTCACCCCTCCACTTT. Full variable domain (missing parts from reference TRBV18 and TRBJ1-6): NAGVMQNPRHLVRRRGQEARLRCSPMKGHSHVYWYRQLPEEGLKFMVYLQKENIIDESGMPKERFSAEFPKEGPSILRIQQVVRGDSAAYFCASSPRDRGPRYNSPLHFGNGTRLTVT.

The rearrangement joins TRBV5-1 to TRBJ1-6; D not certain. Trimming took off 0 bases at V and 9 bases at J, with 16 bases between the two ends. The germline CDR1 and CDR2 sequences are SGHRS and YFSETQ. The CDR3 covers 16 residues. The chain's CDR3 is CASSLETEPNSSPLHF. CDR3 DNA: TGCGCCAGCAGCTTGGAGACCGAACCCAATAGTTCACCCCTCCACTTT.

CDR3 nucleotide sequence: TGCGCCAGCAGCCAATCGGTCTTACCGGCTCAAGACACTGAAGCTTTCTTT. Its translation is CASSQSVLPAQDTEAFF. J is TRBJ1-1 and V is TRBV4-1; D remains ambiguous. The CDR3 length is 17 residues. V was clipped by 2 bases and J by 3 bases, with 19 bases between them. Germline CDR1 is MGHRA and CDR2 is YSYEKL.

V gene TRBV5-1 combines with J gene TRBJ1-2; D may be TRBD1 (6 bases). Germline CDR1 reads SGHRS; CDR2 reads YFSETQ. V dropped 4 bases and J dropped 4 bases, with 14 bases sitting between them. The CDR3 is 14 amino acids. The CDR3 here is CASSAQGLGYGYTF. Here the CDR3 DNA reads TGCGCCAGCAGCGCACAGGGTTTGGGCTATGGCTACACCTTC. The entire variable domain, with the rest obtained from reference TRBV5-1 and TRBJ1-2, is as follows: KAGVTQTPRYLIKTRGQQVTLSCSPISGHRSVSWYQQTPGQGLQFLFEYFSETQRNKGNFPGRFSGRQFSNSRSEMNVSTLELGDSALYLCASSAQGLGYGYTFGSGTRLTVV.

V and J are TRBV24-1 and TRBJ1-1, with 7 bases lining up with TRBD1. This CDR3 contains 14 residues. V shed 2 bases, J shed 7 bases, and the junction held 6 bases outside the gene matches. Germline CDR1 is KGHDR and CDR2 is SFDVKD. In DNA form, the CDR3 reads TGTGCCACCAGTGATTCAAGACAGGGCGGTGAAGCTTTCTTT. Translated: CATSDSRQGGEAFF.

CDR3 nucleotides: TGTGCCTGGACAGCCTCTGGAAACACCATATATTTT. It translates to CAWTASGNTIYF. The chain employs TRBV30 and TRBJ1-3; D gene ambiguous. Trimming left V 4 bases short and J 0 bases short, with 4 bases between. The germline gives CDR1 GTSNPN, CDR2 SVGIG (reference sequence). The CDR3 has 12 amino acids.

V is TRBV14 and J is TRBJ1-6, with D unresolved. Per germline, CDR1 SGHDN and CDR2 FVKESK. The CDR3 sequence is 14 residues long. Trimming stripped 11 bases from V and 0 bases from J, with 11 bases between. The CDR3 DNA reads TGTGCCCCAGGAAGGCTCTCCTATAATTCACCCCTCCACTTT. It is translated as CAPGRLSYNSPLHF.

The chain combines TRBV5-1 with TRBJ2-7; possibly TRBD2 for D (5 bases). The CDR3 has 13 amino acids. Germline CDR1 is SGHRS and CDR2 is YFSETQ. With 2 bases removed from V and 3 bases from J, the gap between germline ends came to 9 bases. CDR3 DNA: TGCGCCAGCAGCTTTGGACTGTTCTACGAGCAGTACTTC. Residues: CASSFGLFYEQYF.

The chain couples TRBV27 to TRBJ2-1, with D possibly matching TRBD1 (6 bases). The germline V gene encodes CDR1 MNHEY and CDR2 SMNVEV (reference sequence). This CDR3 region has 15 residues. V lost 5 bases, J lost 6 bases, and 17 bases lay in between. The CDR3 loop is CASSPYRDMGNEQFF. CDR3 sequence (DNA): TGTGCCAGCAGTCCGTACAGGGATATGGGCAATGAGCAGTTCTTC.